This T cell receptor beta chain was found in a study of blood T cell repertoires in COVID-19. Some clones are missing from TCRdb's copy, which holds only in-frame ones; the method was immunoSEQ multiplex PCR. The sample includes about 130,000 clones, about four fifths of them seen just once. The CDR3 spans 13 residues. The V end lost 0 bases, the J end lost 8 bases, and 5 bases lay between the germline ends. Germline lookup yields CDR1 MNHEY and CDR2 SVGAGI. The origin of this receptor is a man in his sixties with acute or convalescent COVID-19. The rearrangement uses TRBV6-5 and TRBJ2-6; D ambiguous. Sequencing was performed on peripheral blood. Here the CDR3 reads CASSYSYTNVLTF. Here the CDR3 DNA reads TGTGCCAGCAGTTACTCGTATACCAACGTCCTGACTTTC.